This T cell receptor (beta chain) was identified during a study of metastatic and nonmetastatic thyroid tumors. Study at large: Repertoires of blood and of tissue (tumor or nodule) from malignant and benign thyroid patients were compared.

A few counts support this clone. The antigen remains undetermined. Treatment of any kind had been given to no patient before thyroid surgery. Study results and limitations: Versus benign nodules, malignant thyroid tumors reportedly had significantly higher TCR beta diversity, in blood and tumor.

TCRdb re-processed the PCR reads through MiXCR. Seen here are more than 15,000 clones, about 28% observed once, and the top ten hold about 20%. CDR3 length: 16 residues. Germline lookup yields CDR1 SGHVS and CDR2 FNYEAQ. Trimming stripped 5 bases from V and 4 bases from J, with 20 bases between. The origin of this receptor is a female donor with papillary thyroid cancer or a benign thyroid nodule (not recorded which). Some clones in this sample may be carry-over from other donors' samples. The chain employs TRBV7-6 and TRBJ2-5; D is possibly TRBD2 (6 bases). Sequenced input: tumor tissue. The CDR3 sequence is CASSPGDWTRGETQYF. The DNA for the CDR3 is TGTGCCAGCAGCCCGGGGGACTGGACGAGGGGAGAGACCCAGTACTTC. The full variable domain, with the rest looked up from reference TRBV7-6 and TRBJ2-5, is GAGVSQSPRYKVTKRGQDVALRCDPISGHVSLYWYRQALGQGPEFLTYFNYEAQQDKSGLPNDRFSAERPEGSISTLTIQRTEQRDSAMYRCASSPGDWTRGETQYFGPGTRLLVL.